The present entry profiles one TCR beta chain with its context. TCRdb's table, derived via immunoSEQ multiplex PCR, lists solely in-frame clones and lacks some. There are over 80,000 clones in the sample; 90% to 95% occur only once, and less than 20% lies in the top ten. The data originate from a study of control samples from healthy donors and cancer patients. This CDR3 has 13 residues. The sequencing sample was made of blood. This sequence joins TRBV21-1 and TRBJ1-1; the table gives TRBD1 as D, unverified against the DNA. TRBV21-1 is a pseudogene locus. This TCR came from a man aged 25 to 45 in good health. The CDR3 is CASRVDRGTEAFF. For the CDR3, the DNA is TGTGCCAGCAGAGTCGACAGGGGCACTGAAGCTTTCTTT.